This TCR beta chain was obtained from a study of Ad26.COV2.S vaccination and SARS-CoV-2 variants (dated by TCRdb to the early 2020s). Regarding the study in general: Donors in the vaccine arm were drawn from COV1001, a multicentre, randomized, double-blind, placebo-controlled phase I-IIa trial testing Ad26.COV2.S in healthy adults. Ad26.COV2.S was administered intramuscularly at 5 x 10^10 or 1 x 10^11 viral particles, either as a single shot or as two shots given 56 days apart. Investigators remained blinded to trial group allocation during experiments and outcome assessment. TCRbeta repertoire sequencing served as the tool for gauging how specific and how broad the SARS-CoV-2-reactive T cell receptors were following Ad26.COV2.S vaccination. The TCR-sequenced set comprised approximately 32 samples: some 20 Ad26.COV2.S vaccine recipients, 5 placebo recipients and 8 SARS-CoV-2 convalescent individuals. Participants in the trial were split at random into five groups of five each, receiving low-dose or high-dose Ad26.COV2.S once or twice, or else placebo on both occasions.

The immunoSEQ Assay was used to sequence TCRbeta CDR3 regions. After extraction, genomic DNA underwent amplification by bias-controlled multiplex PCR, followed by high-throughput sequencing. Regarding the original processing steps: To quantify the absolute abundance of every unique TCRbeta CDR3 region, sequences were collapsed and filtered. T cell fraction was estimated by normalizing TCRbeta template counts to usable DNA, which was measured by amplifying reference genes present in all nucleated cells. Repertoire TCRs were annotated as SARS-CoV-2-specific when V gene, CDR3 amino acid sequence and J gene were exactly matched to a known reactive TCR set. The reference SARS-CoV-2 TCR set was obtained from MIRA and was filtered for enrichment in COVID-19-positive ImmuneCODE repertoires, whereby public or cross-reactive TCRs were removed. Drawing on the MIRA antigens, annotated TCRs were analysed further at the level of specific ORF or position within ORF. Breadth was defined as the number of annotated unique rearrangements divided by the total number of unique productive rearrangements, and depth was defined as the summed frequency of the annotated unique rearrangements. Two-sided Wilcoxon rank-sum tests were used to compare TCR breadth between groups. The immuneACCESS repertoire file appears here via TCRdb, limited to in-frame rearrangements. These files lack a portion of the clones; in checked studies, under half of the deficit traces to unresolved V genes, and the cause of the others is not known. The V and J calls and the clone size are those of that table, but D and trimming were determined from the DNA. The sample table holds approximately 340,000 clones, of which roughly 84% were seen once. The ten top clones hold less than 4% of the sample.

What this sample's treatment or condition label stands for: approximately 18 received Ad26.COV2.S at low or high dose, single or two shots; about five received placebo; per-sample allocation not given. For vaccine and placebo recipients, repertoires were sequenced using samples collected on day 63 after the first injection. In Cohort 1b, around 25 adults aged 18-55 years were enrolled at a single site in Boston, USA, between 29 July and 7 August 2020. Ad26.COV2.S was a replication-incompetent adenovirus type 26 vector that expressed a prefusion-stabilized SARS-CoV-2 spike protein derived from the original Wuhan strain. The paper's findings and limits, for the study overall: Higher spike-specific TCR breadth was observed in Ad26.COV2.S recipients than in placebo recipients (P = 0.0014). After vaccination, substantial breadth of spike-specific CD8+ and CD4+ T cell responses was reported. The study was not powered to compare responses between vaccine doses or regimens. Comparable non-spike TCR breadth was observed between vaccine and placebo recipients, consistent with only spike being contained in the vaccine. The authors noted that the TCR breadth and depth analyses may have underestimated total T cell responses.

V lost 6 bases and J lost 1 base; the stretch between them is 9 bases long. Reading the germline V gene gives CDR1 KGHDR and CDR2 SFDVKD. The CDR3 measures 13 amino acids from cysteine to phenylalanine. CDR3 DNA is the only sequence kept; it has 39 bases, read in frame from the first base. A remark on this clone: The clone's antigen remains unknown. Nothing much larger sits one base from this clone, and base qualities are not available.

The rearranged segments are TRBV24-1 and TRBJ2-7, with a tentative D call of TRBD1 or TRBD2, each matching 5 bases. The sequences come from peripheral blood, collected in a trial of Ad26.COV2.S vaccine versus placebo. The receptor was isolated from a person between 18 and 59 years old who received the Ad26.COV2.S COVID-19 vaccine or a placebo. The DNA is TGTGCCACCAGTCGTGGGGGTTCCTACGAGCAGTACTTC. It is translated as CATSRGGSYEQYF.